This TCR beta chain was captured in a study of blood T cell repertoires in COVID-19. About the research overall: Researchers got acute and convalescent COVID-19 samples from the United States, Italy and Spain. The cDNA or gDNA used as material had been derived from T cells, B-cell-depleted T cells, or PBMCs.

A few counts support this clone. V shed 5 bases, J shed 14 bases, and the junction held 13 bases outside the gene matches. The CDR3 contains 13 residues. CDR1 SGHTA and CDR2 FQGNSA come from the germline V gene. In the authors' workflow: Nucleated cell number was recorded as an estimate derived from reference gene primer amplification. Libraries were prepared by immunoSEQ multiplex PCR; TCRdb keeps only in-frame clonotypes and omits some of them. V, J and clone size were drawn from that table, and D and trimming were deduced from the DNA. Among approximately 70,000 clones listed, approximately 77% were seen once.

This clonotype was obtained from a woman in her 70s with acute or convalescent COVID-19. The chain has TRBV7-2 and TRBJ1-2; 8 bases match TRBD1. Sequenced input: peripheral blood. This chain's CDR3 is CASSPGQGGIDTF. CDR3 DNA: TGTGCCAGCAGCCCAGGACAGGGCGGAATCGATACCTTC. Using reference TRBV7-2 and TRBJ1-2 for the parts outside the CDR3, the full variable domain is GAGVSQSPSNKVTEKGKDVELRCDPISGHTALYWYRQSLGQGLEFLIYFQGNSAPDKSGLPSDRFSAERTGGSVSTLTIQRTQQEDSAVYLCASSPGQGGIDTFGSGTRLTVV.